The 10 T cell receptor beta chains below all came from one sample that was sequenced in a study of blood T cell repertoires in COVID-19 (dated by TCRdb to between 2020 and 2021). Library construction relied on the immunoSEQ multiplex PCR assay. The table comes from immuneACCESS by way of TCRdb, which keeps in-frame sequences with V and J called. Part of the clones is missing from these tables; in studies checked, under half for an unresolved V gene and the rest for unknown reasons. The sample records under 130,000 clones, roughly 80% of which are singletons. Less than 25% of the sample rests with the top ten. Material for sequencing was peripheral blood. These receptors came from a man aged 65 to 79 with active or convalescent COVID-19.

V gene TRBV5-1 combines with J gene TRBJ2-3; 11 bases map to TRBD2. This CDR3 contains 16 residues. V shed 5 bases, J shed 3 bases, and the junction held 8 bases outside the gene matches. Germline CDR1 SGHRS, CDR2 YFSETQ. CDR3 sequence reads: CASRFNSGGATDTQYF. The DNA of the CDR3 is TGCGCCAGCAGGTTTAATAGCGGGGGGGCAACAGATACGCAGTATTTT. Using reference TRBV5-1 and TRBJ2-3 for the parts outside the CDR3, the full variable domain is KAGVTQTPRYLIKTRGQQVTLSCSPISGHRSVSWYQQTPGQGLQFLFEYFSETQRNKGNFPGRFSGRQFSNSRSEMNVSTLELGDSALYLCASRFNSGGATDTQYFGPGTRLTVL.

This clone was seen many times. V usage is TRBV30 and J usage is TRBJ2-5, with no clear D. The V gene lost 1 base and the J gene lost 5 bases, with 11 bases spanning the gap. Germline V gene lookup returns CDR1 GTSNPN and CDR2 SVGIG (reference sequence). CDR3 length: 13 residues. DNA of the CDR3: TGTGCCTGGAGTGGGCAGGTTATGGAGACCCAGTACTTC. This encodes CAWSGQVMETQYF.

V and J are TRBV6-5 and TRBJ1-2; D may be TRBD1 (5 bases). This CDR3 is built from 14 residues. Germline-derived CDR1 and CDR2 are MNHEY and SVGAGI. Trimming stripped 5 bases from V and 5 bases from J, with 15 bases between. In DNA form, the CDR3 reads TGTGCCAGCAGTAGGGAGGTCGGGGGATATGGCTACACCTTC. This codes for CASSREVGGYGYTF.

V usage is TRBV9 and J usage is TRBJ1-2; 9 bases are a match to TRBD1. There are 13 residues in the CDR3. The germline gives CDR1 SGDLS, CDR2 YYNGEE. J gave up 7 bases and V 4 bases, and 5 bases lay outside the gene matches. CDR3 coding DNA: TGTGCCAGCAGCAGGACAGGGGACGGTGGCTACACCTTC. It is translated as CASSRTGDGGYTF.

The genes are TRBV5-1 and TRBJ1-1, with D uncertain. The V and J ends lost 3 bases and 7 bases respectively, with 13 bases between them. CDR1 and CDR2 (germline): SGHRS, YFSETQ. CDR3 length: 13 amino acids. CDR3 in amino acids: CASSSDGKFEAFF. CDR3 in DNA: TGCGCCAGCAGCTCGGACGGGAAGTTTGAAGCTTTCTTT.

The chain links TRBV7-9 to TRBJ2-1; TRBD1 agrees at 7 bases. This CDR3 contains 15 residues. Germline values: CDR1 SEHNR, CDR2 FQNEAQ (reference sequence). Losses at the gene ends were 3 bases for V and 7 bases for J; bases not matched to a gene: 9. The CDR3 region has the DNA TGTGCCAGCAGCTTGGACAGGACCCAACCAAATGAGCAGTTCTTC. It yields the protein CASSLDRTQPNEQFF.

The rearrangement links TRBV21-1 to TRBJ1-2; the table assigns TRBD1, which was not confirmed against the DNA. TRBV21-1 corresponds to a pseudogene. The CDR3 has 12 amino acids. The CDR3 loop reads CASRTPIYGYTF. In DNA form, the CDR3 reads TGTGCCAGCAGGACACCGATCTATGGCTACACCTTC.

CDR3 DNA: TGCGCCAGCAGCTCGAGCTCCTATAATTCACCCCTCCACTTT. Amino acids: CASSSSSYNSPLHF. The chain joins TRBV5-1 to TRBJ1-6; the D is unclear. Germline-derived CDR1 and CDR2 are SGHRS and YFSETQ. The CDR3 covers 14 residues. V lost 3 bases, J lost 0 bases, and 4 bases lay in between.

The chain combines TRBV28 with TRBJ1-3, with 12 nucleotides matching TRBD1. The junction had 8 bases not matched to a gene; V was cut back by 4 bases and J by 1 base. The germline V gene encodes CDR1 MDHEN and CDR2 SYDVKM. The CDR3 loop spans 18 amino acids. This CDR3 reads CASSYPGQGASSGNTIYF. CDR3 DNA sequence: TGTGCCAGCAGTTACCCGGGACAGGGGGCTTCTTCTGGAAACACCATATATTTT.

CDR3 protein: CASSPFQGGAGGYTF. CDR3 DNA: TGTGCCAGCTCACCCTTCCAAGGGGGCGCGGGCGGCTACACCTTC. The rearrangement joins TRBV18 to TRBJ1-2, with 7 bases fitting TRBD1. The CDR3 covers 15 residues. Germline trimming cut 3 bases from V and 8 bases from J; bases unmatched to any gene: 12. Germline CDR1 and CDR2: KGHSH and LQKENI. Using reference TRBV18 and TRBJ1-2 for the parts outside the CDR3, the full variable domain is NAGVMQNPRHLVRRRGQEARLRCSPMKGHSHVYWYRQLPEEGLKFMVYLQKENIIDESGMPKERFSAEFPKEGPSILRIQQVVRGDSAAYFCASSPFQGGAGGYTFGSGTRLTVV.